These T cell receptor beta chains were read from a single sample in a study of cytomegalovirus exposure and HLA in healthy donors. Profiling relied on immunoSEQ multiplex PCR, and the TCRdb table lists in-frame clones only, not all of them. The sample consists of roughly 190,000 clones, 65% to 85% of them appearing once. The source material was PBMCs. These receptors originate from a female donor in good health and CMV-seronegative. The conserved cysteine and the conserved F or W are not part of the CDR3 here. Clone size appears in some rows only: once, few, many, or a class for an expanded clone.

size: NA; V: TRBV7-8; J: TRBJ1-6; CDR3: ASSDSRGLNSPLH
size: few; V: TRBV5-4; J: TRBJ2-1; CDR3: ASSPPGLNEQF
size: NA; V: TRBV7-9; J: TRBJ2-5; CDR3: ASSITGETQY
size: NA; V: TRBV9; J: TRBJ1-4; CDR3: ASSPGQGLFLEKLF
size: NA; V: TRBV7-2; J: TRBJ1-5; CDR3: ASSSGGRISQH
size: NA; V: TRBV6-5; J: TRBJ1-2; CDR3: ASGSGGFYGYT
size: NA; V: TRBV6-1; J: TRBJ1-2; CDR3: ASRYTGDYGYT
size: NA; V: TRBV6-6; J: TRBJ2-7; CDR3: ASSYSSRASYEQY
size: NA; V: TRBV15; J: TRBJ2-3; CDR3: ATSSQGLALTDTQY
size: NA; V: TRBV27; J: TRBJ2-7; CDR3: ASSYQLAGVPYEQY
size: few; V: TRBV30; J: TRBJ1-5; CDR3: AWSGTGGNQPQH
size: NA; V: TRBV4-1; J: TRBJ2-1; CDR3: ASSQESRGLAVYNEQF
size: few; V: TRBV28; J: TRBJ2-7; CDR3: ATGWDEQY
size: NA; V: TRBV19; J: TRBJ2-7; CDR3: ASSITGSYEQY
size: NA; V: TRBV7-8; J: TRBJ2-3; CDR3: ATERGGAGDTQY
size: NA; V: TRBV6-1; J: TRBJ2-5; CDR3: ASSEVGGGRVGRETQY
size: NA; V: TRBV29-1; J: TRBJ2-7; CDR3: SVEDTGTGTYEQY
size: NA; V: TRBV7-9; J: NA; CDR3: ASSLSSEQY
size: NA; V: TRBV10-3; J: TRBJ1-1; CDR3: AISDSGIGEAF
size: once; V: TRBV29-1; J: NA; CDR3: SAGSYEQY
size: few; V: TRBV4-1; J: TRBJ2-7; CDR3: ASSQGRASGSYEQY
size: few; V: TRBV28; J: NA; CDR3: ASSPTYEQY
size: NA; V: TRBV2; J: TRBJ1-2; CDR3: ASSEARGYGYT
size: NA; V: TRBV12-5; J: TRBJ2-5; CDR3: ASGAGGGGQETQY
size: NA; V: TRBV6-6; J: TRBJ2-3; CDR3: ASSYSRDTQY
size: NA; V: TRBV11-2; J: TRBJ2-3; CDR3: ASSFIQSTDTQY
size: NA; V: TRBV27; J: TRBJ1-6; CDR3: ASSDRDNLPNSPLH
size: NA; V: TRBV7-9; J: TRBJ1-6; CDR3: ASSSSPGTGLRSPLH
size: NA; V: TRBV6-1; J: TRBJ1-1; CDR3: ASSDPRQGMNTEAF
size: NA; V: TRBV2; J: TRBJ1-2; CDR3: ASSVGVDNYGYT
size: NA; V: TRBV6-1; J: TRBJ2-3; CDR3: ASRGQSTDTQY
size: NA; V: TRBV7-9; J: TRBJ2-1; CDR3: ASSRAGLVDEQF
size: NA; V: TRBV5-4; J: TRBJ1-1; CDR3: ASSRGQGAFTEAF
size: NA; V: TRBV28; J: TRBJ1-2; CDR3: ASTPQGAHLGYT
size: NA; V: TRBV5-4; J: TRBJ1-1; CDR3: ASRRGQNTEAF
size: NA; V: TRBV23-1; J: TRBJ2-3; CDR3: ASGVSGRGGDTQY
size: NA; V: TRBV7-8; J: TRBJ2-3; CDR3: ASSPQGGRAWDTQY
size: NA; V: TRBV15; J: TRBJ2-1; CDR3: ATRLWGGAYNEQF